These 32 T cell receptor beta chains were sequenced from one sample in a study of a mutant IDH1 vaccine in newly diagnosed glioma (dated by TCRdb to 2020 to 2022). Receptor libraries were prepared by the immunoSEQ multiplex PCR assay. Here the immuneACCESS table is served through TCRdb, limited to in-frame sequences with V and J called. Missing clones are a known gap in these copies; in checked studies unresolved V genes cover under half, and the rest lacks a known reason. This sample holds around 49,000 clones; around four fifths were observed only once. The top ten hold about 5.2% of the sample. Their cognate antigens are unknown. The sample's time point label is to be understood as: week 5, during vaccination. Every vaccine dose consisted of 300 ug of a 20-mer mutant IDH1 peptide in Montanide, administered subcutaneously together with topical imiquimod. The sample here was PBMCs, taken from a glioma patient whose treatment included an IDH1 peptide vaccine. The receptors derive from a man aged 50 to 59 with glioma.

V gene TRBV19 combines with J gene TRBJ1-1; D unclear. This CDR3 is 17 amino acids long. CDR1 and CDR2 (germline): LNHDA, SQIVND (reference sequence). Trimming shortened V by 3 bases and J by 0 bases, and 17 bases separated the two germline ends. The CDR3 loop reads CASSMSRRPFMNTEAFF. Written as DNA, the CDR3 is TGTGCCAGTAGTATGAGCAGGAGGCCCTTCATGAACACTGAAGCTTTCTTT. Full variable domain (outside the CDR3, taken from reference TRBV19 and TRBJ1-1): DGGITQSPKYLFRKEGQNVTLSCEQNLNHDAMYWYRQDPGQGLRLIYYSQIVNDFQKGDIAEGYSVSREKKESFPLTVTSAQKNPTAFYLCASSMSRRPFMNTEAFFGQGTRLTVV.

This chain links TRBV2 with TRBJ1-2; 9 nucleotides agree with TRBD1. The trim removed 5 bases at V and 8 bases at J, leaving 15 bases unmatched. CDR1 and CDR2 from the germline V gene are SNHLY and FYNNEI. The CDR3 extends over 16 amino acids. CDR3 bases: TGTGCCAGCAGTAAATCACAATTGACAGGGGGTAGAGGCTACACCTTC. Translation: CASSKSQLTGGRGYTF.

The chain has TRBV29-1 and TRBJ2-7; possible D gene TRBD2, 5 bases. The CDR3 runs to 12 residues. The V gene's germline CDR1 is SQVTM and CDR2 ANQGSEA. Trimming left V 2 bases short and J 6 bases short, with 11 bases between. The CDR3 sequence: CSVELSGPEQYF. CDR3 bases: TGCAGCGTTGAACTCAGCGGCCCCGAGCAGTACTTC.

The V gene is TRBV4-2, the J gene TRBJ1-1; D gene uncertain. The V end lost 1 base, the J end lost 1 base, and 7 bases lay between the germline ends. The CDR3 sequence is 14 residues long. Germline CDR1 reads LGHNA; CDR2 reads YNFKEQ. The CDR3, as DNA: TGTGCCAGCAGCCAAGGAAGGCAGAACACTGAAGCTTTCTTT. Its protein is CASSQGRQNTEAFF.

The chain uses TRBV5-6 and TRBJ1-5; D ambiguous. The CDR3 runs 13 residues. Germline CDR1 and CDR2: SGHDT and YYEEEE. V was clipped by 4 bases and J by 2 bases, with 7 bases between them. The chain's CDR3 is CASSDGGNQPQHF. The CDR3 DNA reads as TGTGCCAGCAGCGACGGGGGCAATCAGCCCCAGCATTTT. Full variable domain (remainder filled in from reference TRBV5-6 and TRBJ1-5): DAGVTQSPTHLIKTRGQQVTLRCSPKSGHDTVSWYQQALGQGPQFIFQYYEEEERQRGNFPDRFSGHQFPNYSSELNVNALLLGDSALYLCASSDGGNQPQHFGDGTRLSIL.

The J gene is TRBJ2-3, the V gene TRBV29-1; D gene uncertain. Germline V gene data show CDR1 as SQVTM and CDR2 as ANQGSEA. This CDR3 contains 10 residues. V gave up 4 bases and J gave up 7 bases, with 6 bases separating them. As DNA, the CDR3 is TGCAGCGTTGTTGAAAATACGCAGTATTTT. It translates to CSVVENTQYF.

This clone was recorded once. V usage is TRBV7-9 and J usage is TRBJ2-5; D remains unclear. V dropped 3 bases and J dropped 1 base, with 6 bases sitting between them. CDR3 length equals 13 residues. Per the germline V gene, CDR1 is SEHNR and CDR2 is FQNEAQ (reference sequence). CDR3 loop: CASSFRPQETQYF. In DNA, the CDR3 is TGTGCCAGCAGCTTTCGGCCCCAAGAGACCCAGTACTTC.

The CDR3 nucleotides read TGTGCCAGCATGAAGGGACTAGCGGGGGGGGAAGATACGCAGTATTTT. The encoded protein is CASMKGLAGGEDTQYF. The rearrangement joins TRBV2 to TRBJ2-3; 16 nucleotides agree with TRBD2. V was clipped by 7 bases and J by 5 bases; unmatched bases: 6. This CDR3 contains 16 residues. Germline V gene lookup returns CDR1 SNHLY and CDR2 FYNNEI.

The rearrangement joins TRBV7-2 to TRBJ1-1; D is unclear. CDR1 SGHTA and CDR2 FQGNSA come from the germline V gene. There are 13 residues in the CDR3. V was cut by 4 bases and J by 1 base, with 7 bases left in between. CDR3 bases: TGTGCCAGCAGCTCCCCTCGGAACACTGAAGCTTTCTTT. Translation gives CASSSPRNTEAFF.

The chain has TRBV19 and TRBJ2-5, with 8 bases identical to TRBD2. The CDR3 runs 15 residues. Germline V gene lookup returns CDR1 LNHDA and CDR2 SQIVND (reference sequence). V was pared by 10 bases and J by 2 bases, with 12 bases of the junction left unmatched. The CDR3 reads CATGRGGSGQETQYF. CDR3 nucleotides: TGTGCCACCGGTCGGGGGGGTTCGGGACAAGAGACCCAGTACTTC.

The chain employs TRBV10-3 and TRBJ1-1; no clear D. Between the trimmed V and J ends, which lost 2 bases and 3 bases, there was a span of 19 bases. CDR1 and CDR2 from the germline V gene are ENHRY and SYGVKD. The CDR3 is made up of 17 amino acids. The CDR3 region has the DNA TGTGCCATCAGTGAGAACCCAGGCCAGATAGGAGACACTGAAGCTTTCTTT. Protein product: CAISENPGQIGDTEAFF.

This chain links TRBV5-1 with TRBJ1-2; D possibly corresponds to TRBD1 (6 bases). The V end lost 4 bases, the J end lost 1 base, and 20 bases lay between the germline ends. The CDR3 loop spans 17 amino acids. The germline gives CDR1 SGHRS, CDR2 YFSETQ. The CDR3 loop reads CASSPRPGEGGNYGYTF. The CDR3 region has the DNA TGCGCCAGCAGCCCTCGCCCAGGAGAGGGGGGTAACTATGGCTACACCTTC.

The chain recombines TRBV15 with TRBJ1-1, with TRBD1 matching over 8 bases. V lost 2 bases, J lost 4 bases, and 9 bases stayed unmatched. Germline CDR1 and CDR2: LNHNV and YYDKDF (reference sequence). The CDR3 length is 16 residues. CDR3 nucleotides: TGTGCCACCAGCAGACCAAAGGGTACAGGGGGCACTGAAGCTTTCTTT. Protein: CATSRPKGTGGTEAFF.

The chain uses TRBV5-1 and TRBJ2-5; 11 positions agree with TRBD2. CDR1 SGHRS and CDR2 YFSETQ come from the germline V gene. The CDR3 sequence is 15 residues long. The V segment lost 2 bases and the J segment 6 bases; nucleotides outside the gene matches: 6. DNA of the CDR3: TGCGCCAGCAGCTTTAGCGGGGGGGCCCTAAAGACCCAGTACTTC. Its translation: CASSFSGGALKTQYF.

This chain joins TRBV2 and TRBJ1-2, with 7 bases aligning to TRBD1. Trimming removed 7 bases from V and 5 bases from J; junction bases left unmatched: 7. CDR1 SNHLY and CDR2 FYNNEI come from the germline V gene. The CDR3 length is 13 residues. CDR3: CASIKGATYGYTF. In DNA form, the CDR3 reads TGTGCCAGCATTAAGGGGGCCACGTATGGCTACACCTTC. Full variable domain (outside the CDR3, taken from reference TRBV2 and TRBJ1-2): EPEVTQTPSHQVTQMGQEVILRCVPISNHLYFYWYRQILGQKVEFLVSFYNNEISEKSEIFDDQFSVERPDGSNFTLKIRSTKLEDSAMYFCASIKGATYGYTFGSGTRLTVV.

The CDR3 DNA sequence: TGTGCCAGCAGCTTCTGGGAACTAGGCACTGAAGCTTTCTTT. This translates into CASSFWELGTEAFF. V gene TRBV11-2 combines with J gene TRBJ1-1; D gene ambiguous. This CDR3 has 14 residues. V lost 3 bases and J 4 bases, leaving 12 bases between the germline ends. CDR1 is SGHAT, CDR2 FQNNGV, per germline.

CDR3 nucleotides: TGTGCCACCAGCAGAGCGGGGGGACGTCGCACAGATACGCAGTATTTT. This codes for CATSRAGGRRTDTQYF. The chain links TRBV15 to TRBJ2-3; 7 bases match TRBD2. The CDR3 is 16 amino acids. Trimming removed 1 base from V and 1 base from J; junction bases left unmatched: 5. CDR1 LNHNV and CDR2 YYDKDF come from the germline V gene (reference sequence).

V gene TRBV29-1 combines with J gene TRBJ2-2; D perhaps matches TRBD1 (6 bases). Germline loops: CDR1 SQVTM, CDR2 ANQGSEA. This CDR3 comprises 15 residues. The ends were cut back, 0 bases at V and 5 bases at J, with 13 bases in the middle. The CDR3, as DNA: TGCAGCGTTGAAGATCTACAGGGCAGTACCGGGGAGCTGTTTTTT. Translated, it gives CSVEDLQGSTGELFF.

This sequence joins TRBV19 and TRBJ1-1; no clear D. This CDR3 has 14 residues. The V end was cut by 6 bases, the J end by 8 bases, with 19 bases between. Germline CDR1 LNHDA, CDR2 SQIVND (reference sequence). The chain's CDR3 is CASSLRYSRPEAFF. Here the CDR3 DNA reads TGTGCCAGTAGCCTTCGGTACAGCCGGCCCGAAGCTTTCTTT.

This clone was picked up a small number of times. The chain combines TRBV29-1 with TRBJ2-7; 7 nucleotides align to TRBD1. The V and J ends lost 3 bases and 0 bases, in that order; junction bases with no gene match: 11. CDR1 is SQVTM and CDR2 is ANQGSEA in the germline V gene. The CDR3 sequence is 16 residues long. The CDR3 DNA reads as TGCAGCGTTGAGGGTTTACATGGGACAGACTCCTACGAGCAGTACTTC. Amino acid sequence: CSVEGLHGTDSYEQYF.

Only one count was recorded for this clone. V usage is TRBV10-3 and J usage is TRBJ2-2; 9 bases line up with TRBD2. Germline CDR1 is ENHRY and CDR2 is SYGVKD. Unmatched junction bases numbered 14, after V lost 6 bases and J lost 6 bases. The CDR3 totals 17 residues. CDR3 loop: CAIRAWAGGHQAGELFF. The CDR3, as DNA: TGTGCCATCAGGGCCTGGGCGGGGGGGCATCAGGCCGGGGAGCTGTTTTTT.

The gene calls are TRBV10-3 and TRBJ1-1, with TRBD1 matching 8 bases. J lost 6 bases, V lost 7 bases, and 10 bases had no gene match. This CDR3 contains 14 residues. The germline V gene has CDR1 ENHRY and CDR2 SYGVKD. CDR3 DNA sequence: TGTGCCATCAACCAGGGGGCCAGGGGGGCTGAAGCTTTCTTT. Encoded protein: CAINQGARGAEAFF.

The chain joins TRBV19 to TRBJ1-1; no clear D gene. Germline CDR1 LNHDA, CDR2 SQIVND (reference sequence). V gave up 2 bases and J gave up 7 bases, with 5 bases separating them. The CDR3 has 11 amino acids. The DNA for the CDR3 is TGTGCCAGTAGTATAAGCAGTGAAGCTTTCTTT. It codes for CASSISSEAFF. The entire variable domain, with the rest obtained from reference TRBV19 and TRBJ1-1, is as follows: DGGITQSPKYLFRKEGQNVTLSCEQNLNHDAMYWYRQDPGQGLRLIYYSQIVNDFQKGDIAEGYSVSREKKESFPLTVTSAQKNPTAFYLCASSISSEAFFGQGTRLTVV.

This chain uses TRBV6-5 with TRBJ2-2; unclear D gene. The CDR3 runs to 12 residues. CDR1 and CDR2 from the germline V gene are MNHEY and SVGAGI. V was cut by 7 bases and J by 2 bases, with 5 bases left in between. Here the CDR3 DNA reads TGTGCCAGCAACTCCAACACCGGGGAGCTGTTTTTT. Its protein product is CASNSNTGELFF.

This clone has more than one count but fewer than ten. V gene TRBV9 combines with J gene TRBJ2-2; D remains ambiguous. There are 14 residues in the CDR3. V was clipped by 0 bases and J by 6 bases, with 9 bases between them. In germline, CDR1 is SGDLS, CDR2 YYNGEE. This CDR3 is CASSVDKASGELFF. DNA for the CDR3: TGTGCCAGCAGCGTAGATAAAGCTTCCGGGGAGCTGTTTTTT.

The rearrangement links TRBV6-5 to TRBJ1-1, with D possibly matching TRBD1 (5 bases). In germline, CDR1 is MNHEY, CDR2 SVGAGI. Trimming removed 0 bases at V and 5 bases at J, with 16 bases between. The CDR3 has 16 residues. CDR3: CASSYSSGGSETEAFF. Here the CDR3 DNA reads TGTGCCAGCAGTTACTCGAGCGGGGGAAGTGAAACTGAAGCTTTCTTT.

The chain joins TRBV25-1 to TRBJ1-1; D is unclear. CDR1 MGHDK and CDR2 SYGVNS come from the germline V gene. V was pared by 5 bases and J by 0 bases, with 13 bases between. CDR3 size: 15 residues. CDR3 coding DNA: TGTGCCAGCAGTCCCCGTGGAGGGCTGAACACTGAAGCTTTCTTT. The encoded protein is CASSPRGGLNTEAFF.

The J gene is TRBJ1-6, the V gene TRBV9; possible D gene TRBD1, 5 bases. This CDR3 has 16 residues. V lost 4 bases to trimming and J lost 10 bases, with 21 bases between them. Germline V CDR1 and CDR2: SGDLS, YYNGEE. Here the CDR3 DNA reads TGTGCCAGCAGCCCTGGATGGGGCAGGGCTAGCTCACCCCTCCACTTT. Amino acids: CASSPGWGRASSPLHF. Supplemented by reference TRBV9 and TRBJ1-6, the full variable domain reads DSGVTQTPKHLITATGQRVTLRCSPRSGDLSVYWYQQSLDQGLQFLIQYYNGEERAKGNILERFSAQQFPDLHSELNLSSLELGDSALYFCASSPGWGRASSPLHFGNGTRLTVT.

The chain links TRBV7-2 to TRBJ2-3, with a tentative D call TRBD1 (6 bases). The CDR3 is 14 amino acids. Deletions cut 4 bases from V and 6 bases from J, with 14 bases between. The germline gives CDR1 SGHTA, CDR2 FQGNSA. CDR3 coding DNA: TGTGCCAGCAGCTCTACAGGGAGAAGGGATACGCAGTATTTT. As protein: CASSSTGRRDTQYF.

V gene TRBV30 combines with J gene TRBJ2-7; D remains unclear. Per the germline V gene, CDR1 is GTSNPN and CDR2 is SVGIG (reference sequence). The CDR3 consists of 11 residues. V was shortened by 2 bases and J by 4 bases, with 6 bases between the two germline ends. The CDR3 nucleotides read TGTGCCTGGAGTCCCTCGTACGAGCAGTACTTC. It is translated as CAWSPSYEQYF.

This rearrangement joins TRBV21-1 to TRBJ1-3; the table's TRBD1 call for D was not verified on the DNA. TRBV21-1 is listed as a pseudogene. This CDR3 contains 14 residues. CDR3 coding DNA: TGTGCCAGCAGAACAGGGATTTCTGGAAACACCATATATTTT. Encoded protein: CASRTGISGNTIYF.

In this sample, this clone turned up a few times. The gene calls are TRBV29-1 and TRBJ2-5, with 10 bases fitting TRBD2. V was pared by 4 bases and J by 3 bases, with 14 bases of the junction left unmatched. The CDR3 is made up of 17 amino acids. Germline assignment: CDR1 SQVTM and CDR2 ANQGSEA. CDR3 sequence reads: CSVVFVGGLAGEETQYF. The CDR3 DNA follows: TGCAGCGTTGTGTTCGTAGGGGGGCTAGCGGGGGAAGAGACCCAGTACTTC.